The sequence of this T cell receptor beta chain was determined in a study of blood T cell repertoires in COVID-19. Whole-study context: COVID-19 samples from acute and convalescent phases originated in the United States, Italy and Spain.

Original data processing: Estimated nucleated cell counts came from reference gene primer amplification. Assay: immunoSEQ multiplex PCR; the TCRdb copy retains only in-frame clones and omits some. V, J and clone size are taken as reported in that table, and D and trimming were inferred from the DNA itself. Of about 150,000 clones in the sample, around 86% are singletons; the top ten hold roughly 6.6%. Sequencing was carried out using peripheral blood. The clonotype comes from an elderly man with acute or convalescent COVID-19.

CDR3 DNA sequence: TGTGCCAGCAGCTTTCAGGGGACTGGAAACACCATATATTTT. Translated: CASSFQGTGNTIYF. V and J are TRBV5-4 and TRBJ1-3, with a weak D call TRBD1 (6 bases). V lost 2 bases and J lost 2, with 8 bases in between. Germline CDR1 is SGHNT and CDR2 is YYREEE (reference sequence). CDR3 length: 14 amino acids. The full variable domain, with the rest looked up from reference TRBV5-4 and TRBJ1-3, is ETGVTQSPTHLIKTRGQQVTLRCSSQSGHNTVSWYQQALGQGPQFIFQYYREEENGRGNFPPRFSGLQFPNYSSELNVNALELDDSALYLCASSFQGTGNTIYFGEGSWLTVV.